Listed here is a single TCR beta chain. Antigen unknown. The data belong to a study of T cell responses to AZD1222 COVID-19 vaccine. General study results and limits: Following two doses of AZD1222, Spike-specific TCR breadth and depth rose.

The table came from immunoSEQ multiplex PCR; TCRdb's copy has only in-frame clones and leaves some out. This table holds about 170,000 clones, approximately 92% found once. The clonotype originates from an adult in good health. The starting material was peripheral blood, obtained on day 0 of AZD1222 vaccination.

The CDR3 DNA reads as TGTGCCAGCAGTTTCACGGCCGGGTCTAGCGGGAGATTAACCAAAAACATTCAGTACTTC. Residues: CASSFTAGSSGRLTKNIQYF. This chain links TRBV6-2 or TRBV6-3 with TRBJ2-4; 10 bases fit TRBD2. V lost 4 bases and J lost 2; bases outside the gene matches: 17. The CDR3 totals 20 residues. The germline V gene encodes CDR1 MNHEY and CDR2 SVGEGT.